The 5 T cell receptor beta chains below come from one sample, sequenced in a study of OX40 agonist ivuxolimab in advanced cancers. Sequenced by immunoSEQ multiplex PCR; TCRdb stores in-frame clones only, minus some. The table has approximately 94,000 clones, 92% seen once. Sequences were derived from CD4+ or CD8+ T cells sorted from blood, sampled in a trial of the OX40 agonist ivuxolimab. Every receptor here comes from an adult with an advanced solid tumor such as melanoma, head and neck, liver or kidney cancer.

This sequence joins TRBV11-2 and TRBJ2-7; tentatively, D is TRBD1 (5 bases). Trimming shortened V by 6 bases and J by 6 bases, and 9 bases separated the two germline ends. CDR1 is SGHAT and CDR2 is FQNNGV in the germline V gene. The CDR3 spans 11 residues. CDR3 sequence: CASRPRGEQYF. CDR3 DNA: TGTGCCAGCAGGCCTAGGGGCGAGCAGTACTTC. The variable domain in full, with the rest retrieved from reference TRBV11-2 and TRBJ2-7, is EAGVAQSPRYKIIEKRQSVAFWCNPISGHATLYWYQQILGQGPKLLIQFQNNGVVDDSQLPKDRFSAERLKGVDSTLKIQPAKLEDSAVYLCASRPRGEQYFGPGTRLTVT.

This sequence joins TRBV5-1 and TRBJ1-1; no clear D. CDR3 size: 14 residues. Per germline, CDR1 SGHRS and CDR2 YFSETQ. Trimming shortened V by 1 base and J by 0 bases, and 7 bases separated the two germline ends. The DNA of the CDR3 is TGCGCCAGCAGCTTGTTAGAGATGAACACTGAAGCTTTCTTT. This translates into CASSLLEMNTEAFF.

The chain joins TRBV14 to TRBJ2-3; D unresolved. Germline V lookup: CDR1 SGHDN, CDR2 FVKESK. V shed 1 base and J shed 13 bases, with 9 bases lying between them. This CDR3 spans 11 amino acids. The CDR3 region has the DNA TGTGCCAGCAGCCAAGTGGGGTCAAAGTATTTT. It is translated as CASSQVGSKYF.

The chain has TRBV2 and TRBJ2-7, with D tentatively TRBD2 (5 bases). The V gene lost 3 bases and the J gene lost 3 bases, with 12 bases spanning the gap. CDR1 and CDR2 from the germline V gene are SNHLY and FYNNEI. CDR3 length equals 14 residues. The DNA for the CDR3 is TGTGCCAGCAGTGAGGGCCGGGAAGTCTACGAGCAGTACTTC. Translated, it gives CASSEGREVYEQYF.

The V gene is TRBV27, the J gene TRBJ2-3, with D perhaps assigned TRBD1 or TRBD2 (6 bases each). The CDR3 is 15 residues long. The germline V gene has CDR1 MNHEY and CDR2 SMNVEV (reference sequence). V was clipped by 6 bases and J by 3 bases, with 16 bases between them. CDR3 bases: TGTGCCAGCAGGTATGGGGGGCGGATGACAGATACGCAGTATTTT. Encoded protein: CASRYGGRMTDTQYF.